This entry is about one T cell receptor beta chain. Its antigen is as yet unknown. This sample is part of a study of cytomegalovirus exposure and HLA in healthy donors. Notes on the study in general: Fewer N-insertions (relative to the 666-donor mean) were reportedly seen in an Asian-associated ancestry cluster in a later analysis. Later on, an analysis showed TCR association rates differing by HLA locus, with DRB1 the most and HLA-C the fewest. Being productive about 87% or about 30% of the time was typical of most TCR beta V segments in an earlier analysis.

Germline loops: CDR1 MNHNS, CDR2 SASEGT. The ends lost 5 bases at V and 4 bases at J; junction bases unmatched: 5. The CDR3 runs to 14 residues. A multiplex PCR was run with 60 Vbeta primers and 13 Jbeta primers. Methods used by the authors: The authors later counted about 80 million unique TCR beta chains, roughly 11 million of them shared. Here immunoSEQ multiplex PCR was the method, and the copy in TCRdb shows in-frame clones only, minus some. V, J and clone size derive from that table, while D and trimming were established from the DNA sequence. The table shows approximately 93,000 clones, with roughly 60% occurring only once.

The receptor's source is a boy aged 5-17 years in good health and CMV-seropositive. The sequencing sample was made of PBMCs. The V call is TRBV6-1, the J call TRBJ1-2; 9 bases match TRBD1. Here the CDR3 reads CASSFTGGAYGYTF. The DNA for the CDR3 is TGTGCCAGCAGTTTCACAGGGGGCGCCTATGGCTACACCTTC.